This T cell receptor (beta chain) came from a study of molecular identifiers for immune sequencing clone quantification. Whole-study context: Five aliquots were made in replicates from the RNA of roughly 21,000 or 96,000 naive CD8 cells, and four were sequenced. Whole-study findings and limits: A single cell's spiked Jurkat TCR RNA was reportedly detectable among 900,000 to 1,000,000 naive cells.

The CDR3 contains 14 residues. CDR1 and CDR2 (germline): GTSNPN, SVGIG (reference sequence). V was cut by 4 bases and J by 8 bases, with 20 bases left in between. Previously reported methods and listed TCR primers produced the bulk TCR libraries. TCRdb passed the PCR reads through MiXCR, listing each CDR3 protein once. The sample lists some 320,000 distinct CDR3 sequences, 20% to 25% seen once, with 0.81% in the top ten. Naive CD8 libraries came from around 18,000 to 910,000 sorted cells with 10%, 30% or 50% RNA. Details on this clonotype: Its matching antigen is unknown.

The sample taken for sequencing was naive CD8+ T cells from blood, with Jurkat cell RNA spiked in. Subset denoted: FACS-sorted CD8+CD4-CCR7+CD45RA+ naive T cells. The clonotype comes from a human donor in good health. Some libraries in this study had Jurkat cell RNA spiked in. The chain joins TRBV30 to TRBJ1-2, with TRBD1 as a possible D gene (6 bases). The CDR3 spells CAWTPVGGAGGYTF. CDR3 nucleotides: TGTGCCTGGACGCCCGTAGGGGGGGCGGGAGGCTACACCTTC.